This record concerns one T cell receptor delta chain sequence. Relative to its sample, this clone is medium-sized (0.01 to 0.1%). Which antigen it targets is not known. Per-base qualities were not stored, and no clone one base away is much larger. The sample has other DNA sequences that encode this CDR3 too. This specimen comes from a study of gamma-delta T cells after stem cell transplantation (dated by TCRdb to 2016 to 2017). Per the germline V gene, GEAIGNYY is the CDR1 and EKD is the CDR2. Including the terminal cysteine and phenylalanine, the CDR3 comprises 17 residues. Only the CDR3 region is kept as DNA, spanning 51 bases read in frame from base 1. The V end loses 0 bases and the J end loses 0 bases, and a stretch of 16 bases separates them. Library prep was done by RT-PCR. Sequenced on an Illumina MiSeq. TCRdb reran clone calling on the public reads with CATT; rows sharing one DNA sequence were then combined. This sample holds around 2,700 delta-chain clones; around 23% were observed only once. The leading ten clones occupy more than 20% of the sample.

The V and J genes are TRDV2 and TRDJ1; TRDD3 could be the D gene, as 6 bases match. The TCR sequence derives from a human donor. It is not recorded whose cells these are; they may come from a transplant donor. The sequenced material came from gamma-delta T cells. At the DNA level, the sequence is TGTGCCTGTGACACCGTGGGGGGAGCGCCGTACACCGATAAACTCATCTTT. This is translated as CACDTVGGAPYTDKLIF.